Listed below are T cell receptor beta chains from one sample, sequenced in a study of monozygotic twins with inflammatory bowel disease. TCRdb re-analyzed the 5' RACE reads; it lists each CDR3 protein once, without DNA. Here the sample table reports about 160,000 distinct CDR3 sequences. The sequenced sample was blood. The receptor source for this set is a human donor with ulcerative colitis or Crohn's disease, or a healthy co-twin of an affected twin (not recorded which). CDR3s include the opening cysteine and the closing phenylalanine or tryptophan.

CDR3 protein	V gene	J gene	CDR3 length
CASSLDPSPTDTQYF	TRBV5-5	TRBJ2-3	15
CASSSVRGDTQYF	TRBV7-2	TRBJ2-3	13
CASSLAGATQYF	TRBV5-1	TRBJ2-3	12
CSAGGHGIYGYTF	TRBV20-1	TRBJ1-2	13
CATSDLRPGQGISDTEAFF	TRBV24-1	TRBJ1-1	19
CAWREGSHTQYF	TRBV30	TRBJ2-3	12
CASSYSPGQTYEQYF	TRBV6-2/TRBV6-3	TRBJ2-7	15
CASSEGGNTIYF	TRBV5-1	TRBJ1-3	12
CAIKRDGQGPQHF	TRBV10-3	TRBJ1-5	13
CASSPRDRGDHSPLHF	TRBV9	TRBJ1-6	16
CAISLSGLYNEQFF	TRBV10-3	TRBJ2-1	14
CASSLVRGEDGYTF	TRBV5-1	TRBJ1-2	14
CASSQDRRGEETQYF	TRBV4-3	TRBJ2-5	15
CASSPRQVPDTQYF	TRBV18	TRBJ2-3	14
CSARKIQNTEAFF	TRBV20-1	TRBJ1-1	13
CAIELAFSSTDTQYF	TRBV6-1	TRBJ2-3	15
CASSEGAIRLAGAETQYF	TRBV11-2	TRBJ2-5	18
CASSPGYGTVSYEQYF	TRBV18	TRBJ2-7	16
CASSFSGVNTEAFF	TRBV5-6	TRBJ1-1	14
CASSVEVGVTDTQYF	TRBV9	TRBJ2-3	15
CASSPGGLGTEAFF	TRBV18	TRBJ1-1	14
CASSLQSYNSPLHF	TRBV11-2	TRBJ1-6	14
CSANPGGLAGGPVAKNIQYF	TRBV20-1	TRBJ2-4	20
CASSLNLAGTDTQYF	TRBV5-1	TRBJ2-3	15